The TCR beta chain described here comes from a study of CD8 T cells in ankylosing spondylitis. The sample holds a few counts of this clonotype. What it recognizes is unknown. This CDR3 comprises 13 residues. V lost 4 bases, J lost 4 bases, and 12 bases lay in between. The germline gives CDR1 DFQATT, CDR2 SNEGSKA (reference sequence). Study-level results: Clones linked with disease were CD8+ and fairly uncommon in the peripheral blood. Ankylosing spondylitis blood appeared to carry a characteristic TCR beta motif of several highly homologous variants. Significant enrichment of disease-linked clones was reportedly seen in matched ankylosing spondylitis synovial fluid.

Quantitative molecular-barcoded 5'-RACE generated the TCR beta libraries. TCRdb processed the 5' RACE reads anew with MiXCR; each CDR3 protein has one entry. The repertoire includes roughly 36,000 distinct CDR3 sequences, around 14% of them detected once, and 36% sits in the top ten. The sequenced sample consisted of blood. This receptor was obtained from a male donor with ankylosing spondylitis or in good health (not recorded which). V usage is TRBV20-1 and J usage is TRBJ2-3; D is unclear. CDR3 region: CSANPAAADTQYF. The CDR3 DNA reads TGCAGTGCTAACCCCGCGGCCGCAGATACGCAGTATTTT.